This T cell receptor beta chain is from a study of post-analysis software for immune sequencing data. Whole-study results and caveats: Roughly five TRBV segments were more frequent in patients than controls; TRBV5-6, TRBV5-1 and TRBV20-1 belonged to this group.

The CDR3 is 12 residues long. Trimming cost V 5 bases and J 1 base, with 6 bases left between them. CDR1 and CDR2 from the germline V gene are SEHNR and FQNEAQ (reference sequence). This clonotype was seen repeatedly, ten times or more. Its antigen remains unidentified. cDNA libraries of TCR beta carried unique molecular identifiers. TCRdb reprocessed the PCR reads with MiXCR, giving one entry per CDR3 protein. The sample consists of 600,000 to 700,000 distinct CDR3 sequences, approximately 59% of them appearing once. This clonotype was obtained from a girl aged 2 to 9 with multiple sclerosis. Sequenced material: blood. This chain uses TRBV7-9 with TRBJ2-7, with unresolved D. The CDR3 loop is CASSLISYEQYF. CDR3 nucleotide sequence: TGTGCCAGCAGCCTTATATCCTACGAGCAGTACTTC.